This TCR beta chain was sequenced for a study of blood T cell repertoires in COVID-19. Trimming removed 5 bases from V and 2 bases from J; junction bases left unmatched: 7. The CDR3 runs to 16 residues. The V gene's germline CDR1 is MGHRA and CDR2 YSYEKL. The table came from immunoSEQ multiplex PCR; TCRdb's copy has only in-frame clones and leaves some out. The sample has around 70,000 clones, approximately 90% seen once. The clonotype comes from a man aged 45-60 years with COVID-19, enrolled during active disease. The specimen sequenced was peripheral blood. The chain is built from TRBV4-1 and TRBJ2-3, with 10 positions matching TRBD1. The CDR3 DNA reads as TGCGCCAGCAGCGATAGGACAGGGGGATCCACAGATACGCAGTATTTT. It encodes CASSDRTGGSTDTQYF.